The source of this TCR beta chain is a study of blood T cell repertoires in COVID-19. Per the original methods: Amplification from reference gene primers served as the basis for estimated nucleated cell counts. Clones were read by immunoSEQ multiplex PCR, and TCRdb kept only the in-frame ones, dropping some. V and J calls and clone size come straight from that table; D and trimming were deduced from the DNA. The sample consists of about 180,000 clones, about 83% of them appearing once. This clone was recorded a few times. CDR1 SGDLS and CDR2 YYNGEE come from the germline V gene. The CDR3 is made up of 16 amino acids. After removal of 2 bases from V and 2 bases from J, the junction contained 8 bases not matched to a gene. Enrolment of Seattle patients took place during active infection, and they were followed longitudinally.

Sequencing was carried out using peripheral blood. The chain combines TRBV9 with TRBJ2-5, with 8 positions matching TRBD2. The clonotype originates from a person aged 70 to 79 with COVID-19, enrolled during active disease. The DNA for the CDR3 is TGTGCCAGCAGCGTCGGTCCCGGGAGGGGACAAGAGACCCAGTACTTC. Translating gives CASSVGPGRGQETQYF.